The 2 T cell receptor beta chains below were found in one sample sequenced in a study of cytomegalovirus exposure and HLA in healthy donors. The PCR made use of 60 Vbeta and 13 Jbeta primers. TCRdb keeps only in-frame clones here, not all; method: immunoSEQ multiplex PCR. Its table lists under 200,000 clones. The specimen sequenced was PBMCs. The receptors were gathered from a man aged 25 to 40 in good health and CMV-seronegative.

The chain has TRBV7-3 and TRBJ2-2, with a weak D call TRBD2 (8 bases). Germline V gene sequence: CDR1 SGHTA, CDR2 FQGTGA. V lost 5 bases to trimming and J lost 7 bases, with 17 bases between them. The CDR3 is made up of 15 amino acids. CDR3 residues: CASSPGGTSHGELFF. The CDR3 region has the DNA TGTGCCAGCAGCCCAGGGGGGACTAGTCACGGGGAGCTGTTTTTT.

CDR3 sequence: CASSLPGLAWETQYF. CDR3 in DNA: TGTGCCAGCAGCTTACCAGGACTAGCGTGGGAGACCCAGTACTTC. This chain connects TRBV7-8 to TRBJ2-5, with 9 bases that match TRBD2. Trimming cost V 2 bases and J 5 bases; bases outside gene matches: 6. This CDR3 region has 15 residues. The germline V gene has CDR1 SGHVS and CDR2 FQNEAQ.